The 20 T cell receptor beta chains listed next were all sequenced from one sample in a study of blood T cell repertoires in COVID-19. Method: immunoSEQ multiplex PCR; TCRdb's copy keeps in-frame clones and lacks some. The sample has about 490,000 clones, 70% to 90% seen once; the top ten hold more than 3%. Sequenced sample: peripheral blood. The receptors derive from a human donor in a cohort sampled during active COVID-19.

The chain carries TRBV7-3 and TRBJ2-1; TRBD2 agrees at 8 bases. The CDR3 consists of 17 residues. V lost 1 base, J lost 6 bases, and 11 bases stayed unmatched. The germline gives CDR1 SGHTA, CDR2 FQGTGA. This CDR3 reads CASSLNPTSASINEQFF. The CDR3 coding sequence is TGTGCCAGCAGCTTAAACCCGACTAGCGCGTCCATCAATGAGCAGTTCTTC. Full variable domain (rest looked up from reference TRBV7-3 and TRBJ2-1): GAGVSQTPSNKVTEKGKYVELRCDPISGHTALYWYRQSLGQGPEFLIYFQGTGAADDSGLPNDRFFAVRPEGSVSTLKIQRTERGDSAVYLCASSLNPTSASINEQFFGPGTRLTVL.

As for this clone: Other DNA sequences in this sample translate to the same CDR3. The chain joins TRBV5-1 to TRBJ2-1; weak D call: TRBD2 (6 bases). The CDR3 covers 13 residues. The germline V gene encodes CDR1 SGHRS and CDR2 YFSETQ. Trimming cost V 0 bases and J 7 bases, with 8 bases left between them. The CDR3 loop reads CASSLDGGNEQFF. CDR3 in DNA: TGCGCCAGCAGCTTGGACGGGGGTAATGAGCAGTTCTTC.

The gene calls are TRBV5-1 and TRBJ2-7; D call uncertain. This CDR3 spans 15 amino acids. The ends were cut back, 0 bases at V and 6 bases at J, with 16 bases in the middle. From germline, CDR1 is SGHRS and CDR2 YFSETQ. The DNA of the CDR3 is TGCGCCAGCAGCTTGGCCAACGCACGGTCGGGCGAGCAGTACTTC. It encodes CASSLANARSGEQYF.

This chain links TRBV11-2 with TRBJ1-6, with D unclear. CDR3 length: 13 amino acids. CDR1 is SGHAT, CDR2 FQNNGV, per germline. V lost 2 bases, J lost 10 bases, and 9 bases lay in between. This chain's CDR3 is CASSLLEVSPLHF. The DNA for the CDR3 is TGTGCCAGCAGCTTATTGGAGGTATCACCCCTCCACTTT.

The chain uses TRBV14 and TRBJ1-2, with D possibly being TRBD1 (5 bases). Trimming took 4 bases from V and 10 from J, leaving 16 bases between them. Germline assignment: CDR1 SGHDN and CDR2 FVKESK. The CDR3 is 13 residues long. DNA for the CDR3: TGTGCCAGCAGCCCGATACGGGGGTTACTCTACACCTTC. Amino acid sequence: CASSPIRGLLYTF.

The chain uses TRBV5-1 and TRBJ1-1, with TRBD1 matching 7 bases. V shed 1 base, J shed 6 bases, and the junction held 9 bases outside the gene matches. Germline V gives CDR1 SGHRS, CDR2 YFSETQ. This CDR3 is built from 15 residues. CDR3 DNA: TGCGCCAGCAGCTTGTTGGGACAGTCGGGGGCTGAAGCTTTCTTT. Translation gives CASSLLGQSGAEAFF.

V gene TRBV6-4 combines with J gene TRBJ1-1, with a possible D match to TRBD1 (6 bases). Germline V gives CDR1 MRHNA, CDR2 SNTAGT. The CDR3 extends over 13 amino acids. Trimming cost V 4 bases and J 2 bases, with 8 bases left between them. The CDR3 region is CASSAGTNTEAFF. The CDR3 DNA is TGTGCCAGCAGTGCCGGGACAAACACTGAAGCTTTCTTT.

V and J are TRBV6-2 or TRBV6-3 and TRBJ1-1; maybe TRBD1 (6 bases). Trimming left V 5 bases short and J 4 bases short, with 11 bases between. The germline gives CDR1 MNHEY, CDR2 SVGEGT. The CDR3 extends over 13 amino acids. For the CDR3, the DNA is TGTGCCAGCAGTACCAGGGGCGGCACTGAAGCTTTCTTT. Translation: CASSTRGGTEAFF.

V usage is TRBV2 and J usage is TRBJ1-5; possible D gene TRBD1, 5 bases. CDR3 length: 16 amino acids. The V gene lost 5 bases and the J gene lost 0 bases, with 14 bases spanning the gap. Looked up from germline, CDR1 is SNHLY and CDR2 is FYNNEI. The chain's CDR3 is CASSRAGGNSNQPQHF. CDR3 DNA sequence: TGTGCCAGCAGTCGAGCCGGGGGAAATAGCAATCAGCCCCAGCATTTT.

The chain employs TRBV5-6 and TRBJ2-7; a possible D gene is TRBD2 (5 bases). Per germline, CDR1 SGHDT and CDR2 YYEEEE. This CDR3 contains 13 residues. The germline V and J ends were trimmed by 0 bases and 5 bases, with 9 bases remaining between them. The CDR3 is CASSLDRRDEQYF. Here the CDR3 DNA reads TGTGCCAGCAGCTTGGATAGGCGGGACGAGCAGTACTTC.

The chain uses TRBV5-1 and TRBJ2-1; 9 nucleotides agree with TRBD1. The V gene's germline CDR1 is SGHRS and CDR2 YFSETQ. With 0 bases clipped from V and 15 bases from J, the junction kept 10 bases outside the gene matches. The length of the CDR3 is 14 residues. This CDR3 reads CASSLGTETGQGFF. CDR3 DNA: TGCGCCAGCAGCTTGGGGACTGAGACGGGACAGGGGTTCTTC.

The rearrangement joins TRBV5-1 to TRBJ1-1; TRBD1 matches 7 bases. CDR1 and CDR2 (germline): SGHRS, YFSETQ. Trimming at V came to 4 bases and at J to 1 base, leaving 7 bases not matched to a gene. The CDR3 is 15 amino acids. The CDR3 coding sequence is TGCGCCAGCAGCGCAAAAACAGGGGCGAACACTGAAGCTTTCTTT. Residues: CASSAKTGANTEAFF.

The chain employs TRBV30 and TRBJ2-5, with D tentatively TRBD2 (5 bases). The CDR3 totals 15 residues. Trimming removed 2 bases from V and 4 bases from J, with 17 bases in between. Germline V lookup: CDR1 GTSNPN, CDR2 SVGIG (reference sequence). The CDR3 nucleotides read TGTGCCTGGAGTCACTGGGATCGGGAAGGAGAGACCCAGTACTTC. Translating gives CAWSHWDREGETQYF.

The chain combines TRBV18 with TRBJ2-7; TRBD2 aligns across 10 bases. The germline V gene has CDR1 KGHSH and CDR2 LQKENI. V lost 6 bases and J lost 2; bases outside the gene matches: 7. CDR3 length equals 15 residues. This chain's CDR3 is CASSPERGGTYEQYF. Written as DNA, the CDR3 is TGTGCCAGCTCCCCTGAGCGGGGGGGGACCTACGAGCAGTACTTC. Complete variable domain (other parts from reference TRBV18 and TRBJ2-7): NAGVMQNPRHLVRRRGQEARLRCSPMKGHSHVYWYRQLPEEGLKFMVYLQKENIIDESGMPKERFSAEFPKEGPSILRIQQVVRGDSAAYFCASSPERGGTYEQYFGPGTRLTVT.

V and J are TRBV2 and TRBJ1-3; D is unclear. CDR3 length: 15 amino acids. Trimming pared 1 base from V and 0 bases from J, leaving 7 bases between. Germline assignment: CDR1 SNHLY and CDR2 FYNNEI. In nucleotides, the CDR3 is TGTGCCAGCAGTGAAGACAGATTCTCTGGAAACACCATATATTTT. Its translation is CASSEDRFSGNTIYF.

J is TRBJ2-7 and V is TRBV6-6, with a tentative D call TRBD1 (6 bases). Looked up from germline, CDR1 is MNHNY and CDR2 is SVGAGI (reference sequence). V lost 2 bases, J lost 4 bases, and 15 bases lay in between. The CDR3 runs to 15 residues. The DNA of the CDR3 is TGTGCCAGCAGTTACGGACAGTCCGTAGGGTACGAGCAGTACTTC. It is translated as CASSYGQSVGYEQYF.

The rearrangement links TRBV5-4 to TRBJ1-1; maybe TRBD1 (5 bases). V was pared by 2 bases and J by 3 bases, with 8 bases between. This CDR3 is built from 13 residues. CDR1 and CDR2 from the germline V gene are SGHNT and YYREEE (reference sequence). The CDR3 loop is CASSFGGDTEAFF. The DNA of the CDR3 is TGTGCCAGCAGCTTCGGAGGGGACACTGAAGCTTTCTTT.

This chain joins TRBV5-1 and TRBJ2-5; TRBD2 matches 10 bases. The germline CDR1 and CDR2 sequences are SGHRS and YFSETQ. This CDR3 is 14 amino acids long. The V and J ends lost 2 bases and 5 bases, in that order; junction bases with no gene match: 3. The CDR3 bases are TGCGCCAGCAGCTTAGCGGGAGGGGAGGAGACCCAGTACTTC. This sequence encodes CASSLAGGEETQYF.

The chain uses TRBV28 and TRBJ2-1; unclear D gene. CDR3 length equals 15 residues. Trimming shortened V by 7 bases and J by 7 bases, and 20 bases separated the two germline ends. Germline CDR1 MDHEN, CDR2 SYDVKM. The chain's CDR3 is CASTPSLGSQNEQFF. The CDR3 DNA follows: TGTGCCAGCACCCCCAGTCTAGGAAGCCAGAATGAGCAGTTCTTC. Based on the CDR3 plus reference TRBV28 and TRBJ2-1, the full variable domain is DVKVTQSSRYLVKRTGEKVFLECVQDMDHENMFWYRQDPGLGLRLIYFSYDVKMKEKGDIPEGYSVSREKKERFSLILESASTNQTSMYLCASTPSLGSQNEQFFGPGTRLTVL.

The V call is TRBV19, the J call TRBJ2-7; D may be TRBD1 (6 bases). The CDR3 has 15 amino acids. Trimming took 1 base from V and 0 from J, leaving 10 bases between them. Per the germline V gene, CDR1 is LNHDA and CDR2 is SQIVND (reference sequence). CDR3 sequence reads: CASSIVTGSSYEQYF. The CDR3 DNA sequence: TGTGCCAGTAGTATAGTTACAGGGTCCTCCTACGAGCAGTACTTC.